The 21 T cell receptor beta chains presented below share a single source sample, sequenced in a study of T cell responses to AZD1222 COVID-19 vaccine (dated by TCRdb to 2020 to 2022). Library method: the immunoSEQ multiplex PCR assay. The table was pulled from immuneACCESS by TCRdb, which kept in-frame rearrangements only. Such tables lose some clones; where checked, under half of the loss comes from unresolved V genes, and the rest has no known cause. The sample table records around 200,000 clones; around 94% of these occur just once. Clones ranked in the top ten supply around 1.6% of the sample. What the time point label conveys for this sample: about 28 days (+/-7) after the second vaccine dose. Here the sequenced sample was peripheral blood, taken 28 days after the second AZD1222 dose. These receptors all come from an adult who received the AZD1222 COVID-19 vaccine.

The J gene is TRBJ2-1, the V gene TRBV7-9; 8 bases line up with TRBD2. In germline, CDR1 is SEHNR, CDR2 FQNEAQ (reference sequence). The V and J ends lost 2 bases and 4 bases, in that order; junction bases with no gene match: 16. The CDR3 spans 19 residues. The CDR3 here is CASSLIGGTSGIFYNEQFF. The DNA for the CDR3 is TGTGCCAGCAGCTTAATTGGGGGAACTAGCGGAATATTTTACAATGAGCAGTTCTTC.

The chain has TRBV11-3 and TRBJ2-1; 7 bases match TRBD1. The CDR3 has 15 amino acids. J was trimmed by 2 bases and V by 5 bases; bases with no gene match: 6. Looked up from germline, CDR1 is SGHNT and CDR2 is YENEEA. The CDR3 sequence: CASSPQGSPYNEQFF. The DNA of the CDR3 is TGTGCCAGCAGCCCACAGGGGTCCCCCTACAATGAGCAGTTCTTC.

This rearrangement joins TRBV28 to TRBJ2-7; 7 positions agree with TRBD1. This CDR3 region has 14 residues. Germline CDR1 reads MDHEN; CDR2 reads SYDVKM. Losses at the gene ends were 5 bases for V and 1 base for J; bases not matched to a gene: 5. CDR3 protein: CASSSPGQSYEQYF. Here the CDR3 DNA reads TGTGCCAGCAGTAGCCCGGGACAGTCCTACGAGCAGTACTTC. Looking up the rest from reference TRBV28 and TRBJ2-7 gives the full variable domain: DVKVTQSSRYLVKRTGEKVFLECVQDMDHENMFWYRQDPGLGLRLIYFSYDVKMKEKGDIPEGYSVSREKKERFSLILESASTNQTSMYLCASSSPGQSYEQYFGPGTRLTVT.

The chain uses TRBV7-9 and TRBJ2-3, with 13 positions matching TRBD2. CDR3 length: 16 residues. Germline loops: CDR1 SEHNR, CDR2 FQNEAQ (reference sequence). V lost 3 bases and J lost 3; bases outside the gene matches: 3. DNA for the CDR3: TGTGCCAGCAGCTTGGGACTAGCGGGGCTGACAGATACGCAGTATTTT. Its translation: CASSLGLAGLTDTQYF.

This chain uses TRBV27 with TRBJ1-1, with D tentatively TRBD1 (6 bases). The CDR3 covers 12 residues. Germline assignment: CDR1 MNHEY and CDR2 SMNVEV (reference sequence). The germline V and J ends were trimmed by 5 bases and 8 bases, with 12 bases remaining between them. CDR3 in DNA: TGTGCCAGCAGTACAGGGTACAACGAAGCTTTCTTT. Translation: CASSTGYNEAFF.

The chain has TRBV7-8 and TRBJ1-3; D not resolved. Per germline, CDR1 SGHVS and CDR2 FQNEAQ. The V and J ends lost 1 base and 4 bases respectively, with 14 bases between them. The CDR3 runs 16 residues. DNA of the CDR3: TGTGCCAGCAGCTTAGTTCGGGGTACGGAAGGAAACACCATATATTTT. Protein sequence: CASSLVRGTEGNTIYF.

This chain connects TRBV6-5 to TRBJ2-7; no definite D call. The CDR3 extends over 13 amino acids. The germline V gene has CDR1 MNHEY and CDR2 SVGAGI. The V gene lost 4 bases and the J gene lost 0 bases, with 7 bases spanning the gap. The CDR3 DNA is TGTGCCAGCAGTTCCCCAAACTCCTACGAGCAGTACTTC. Its protein product is CASSSPNSYEQYF.

The chain couples TRBV7-9 to TRBJ2-2; the D is unclear. Per germline, CDR1 SEHNR and CDR2 FQNEAQ (reference sequence). The CDR3 extends over 17 amino acids. V dropped 4 bases and J dropped 0 bases, with 15 bases sitting between them. CDR3 coding DNA: TGTGCCAGCAGCTCCAGATCATTGGAGACGAACACCGGGGAGCTGTTTTTT. It is translated as CASSSRSLETNTGELFF.

The chain joins TRBV4-3 to TRBJ1-2; 7 bases agree with TRBD1. CDR1 and CDR2 from the germline V gene are LGHNA and YSLEER. Unmatched junction bases numbered 10, after V lost 4 bases and J lost 8 bases. The CDR3 is 14 amino acids. CDR3: CASSRHGQASGYTF. CDR3 nucleotides: TGCGCCAGCAGCCGCCACGGACAGGCTTCGGGCTACACCTTC.

This chain links TRBV18 with TRBJ2-7, with 8 bases that match TRBD1. Germline values: CDR1 KGHSH, CDR2 LQKENI. The CDR3 is made up of 15 amino acids. The ends lost 4 bases at V and 1 base at J; junction bases unmatched: 6. The DNA for the CDR3 is TGTGCCAGCTCACGGAACCAGGGGGCTTCCTACGAGCAGTACTTC. The encoded protein is CASSRNQGASYEQYF.

This clone is a singleton in its sample. This sequence joins TRBV6-6 and TRBJ2-7, with 8 bases aligning to TRBD1. V lost 5 bases to trimming and J lost 0 bases; unmatched junction nucleotides: 12. CDR1 and CDR2 from the germline V gene are MNHNY and SVGAGI (reference sequence). The CDR3 is 17 amino acids. Written as DNA, the CDR3 is TGTGCCAGCAGTCGTCAAACGGAGGACAGGGACTCCTACGAGCAGTACTTC. It translates to CASSRQTEDRDSYEQYF.

The chain is built from TRBV6-4 and TRBJ1-1, with a tentative D call TRBD1 (5 bases). This CDR3 spans 14 amino acids. V shed 6 bases and J shed 3 bases, with 14 bases lying between them. Germline V gene sequence: CDR1 MRHNA, CDR2 SNTAGT. The CDR3: CASREGFEDTEAFF. The CDR3 nucleotides are TGTGCCAGCAGGGAGGGGTTCGAGGACACTGAAGCTTTCTTT.

The chain carries TRBV7-3 and TRBJ1-1; D call uncertain. Germline CDR1 SGHTA, CDR2 FQGTGA. With 5 bases removed from V and 5 bases from J, the gap between germline ends came to 12 bases. The CDR3 is 13 residues long. The CDR3 reads CASSPPDRTEAFF. CDR3 nucleotides: TGTGCCAGCAGCCCTCCGGATAGAACTGAAGCTTTCTTT.

This chain joins TRBV5-6 and TRBJ1-2; D unresolved. There are 14 residues in the CDR3. Trimming pared 4 bases from V and 4 bases from J, leaving 14 bases between. The germline V gene encodes CDR1 SGHDT and CDR2 YYEEEE. Written as DNA, the CDR3 is TGTGCCAGCAGCCTACTGACACCCAGCTATGGCTACACCTTC. This gives the protein CASSLLTPSYGYTF. The full variable domain, in which reference TRBV5-6 and TRBJ1-2 provide the parts outside the CDR3, is DAGVTQSPTHLIKTRGQQVTLRCSPKSGHDTVSWYQQALGQGPQFIFQYYEEEERQRGNFPDRFSGHQFPNYSSELNVNALLLGDSALYLCASSLLTPSYGYTFGSGTRLTVV.

The V and J genes are TRBV4-1 and TRBJ1-3; no clear D. This CDR3 region has 15 residues. Germline CDR1 is MGHRA and CDR2 is YSYEKL. With 1 base removed from V and 0 bases from J, the gap between germline ends came to 7 bases. CDR3 residues: CASSQVASSGNTIYF. In DNA form, the CDR3 reads TGCGCCAGCAGCCAAGTGGCAAGCTCTGGAAACACCATATATTTT.

This chain links TRBV9 with TRBJ2-7; TRBD2 aligns across 7 bases. Germline CDR1 reads SGDLS; CDR2 reads YYNGEE. This CDR3 has 14 amino acids. J was trimmed by 0 bases and V by 6 bases; bases with no gene match: 6. The CDR3 region is CASNQGGSSYEQYF. CDR3 sequence (DNA): TGTGCCAGCAACCAGGGCGGGAGCTCCTACGAGCAGTACTTC.

The chain is built from TRBV27 and TRBJ1-4; D is uncertain. Trimming took off 3 bases at V and 7 bases at J, with 15 bases between the two ends. From germline, CDR1 is MNHEY and CDR2 SMNVEV (reference sequence). The CDR3 contains 15 residues. This chain's CDR3 is CASSFGSGVTEKLFF. DNA for the CDR3: TGTGCCAGCAGTTTTGGGAGTGGGGTTACTGAAAAACTGTTTTTT.

The chain couples TRBV27 to TRBJ1-5; D unclear. V gave up 5 bases and J gave up 4 bases, with 6 bases separating them. The germline V gene encodes CDR1 MNHEY and CDR2 SMNVEV (reference sequence). CDR3 length: 12 amino acids. The DNA of the CDR3 is TGTGCCAGCAGTCCAGTGAATCAGCCCCAGCATTTT. It yields the protein CASSPVNQPQHF.

V is TRBV4-1 and J is TRBJ2-1; D unresolved. Germline values: CDR1 MGHRA, CDR2 YSYEKL. The V end lost 1 base, the J end lost 0 bases, and 7 bases lay between the germline ends. The CDR3 has 15 amino acids. The DNA of the CDR3 is TGCGCCAGCAGCCAAGTTTCATACTCCTACAATGAGCAGTTCTTC. It translates to CASSQVSYSYNEQFF.

This sequence joins TRBV7-9 and TRBJ2-3; TRBD1 aligns across 7 bases. This CDR3 contains 14 residues. Germline V CDR1 and CDR2: SEHNR, FQNEAQ (reference sequence). V dropped 5 bases and J dropped 4; count of bases not matched to a gene: 6. The CDR3 protein is CASSARGNADTQYF. CDR3 DNA: TGTGCCAGCAGCGCCAGGGGGAATGCAGATACGCAGTATTTT.

J is TRBJ1-1 and V is TRBV28; D gene uncertain. Germline V CDR1 and CDR2: MDHEN, SYDVKM. Trimming stripped 5 bases from V and 5 bases from J, with 12 bases between. There are 13 residues in the CDR3. CDR3: CASSIEGITEAFF. CDR3 nucleotide sequence: TGTGCCAGCAGTATCGAGGGAATAACTGAAGCTTTCTTT.